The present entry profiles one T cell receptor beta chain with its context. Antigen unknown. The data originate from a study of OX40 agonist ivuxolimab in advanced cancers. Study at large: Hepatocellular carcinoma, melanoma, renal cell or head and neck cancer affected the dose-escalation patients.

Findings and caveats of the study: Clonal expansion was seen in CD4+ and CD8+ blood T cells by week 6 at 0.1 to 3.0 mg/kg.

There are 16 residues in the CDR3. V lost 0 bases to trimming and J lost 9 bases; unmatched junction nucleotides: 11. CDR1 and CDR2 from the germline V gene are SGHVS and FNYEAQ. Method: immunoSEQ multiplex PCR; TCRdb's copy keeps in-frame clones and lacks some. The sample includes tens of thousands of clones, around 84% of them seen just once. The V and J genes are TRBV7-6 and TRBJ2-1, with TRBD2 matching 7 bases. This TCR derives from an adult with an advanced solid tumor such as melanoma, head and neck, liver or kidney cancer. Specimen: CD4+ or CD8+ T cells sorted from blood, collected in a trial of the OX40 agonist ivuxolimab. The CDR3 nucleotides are TGTGCCAGCAGCTTAGCCCAGGGACTACTCATAGGTGAGCAGTTCTTC. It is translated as CASSLAQGLLIGEQFF.